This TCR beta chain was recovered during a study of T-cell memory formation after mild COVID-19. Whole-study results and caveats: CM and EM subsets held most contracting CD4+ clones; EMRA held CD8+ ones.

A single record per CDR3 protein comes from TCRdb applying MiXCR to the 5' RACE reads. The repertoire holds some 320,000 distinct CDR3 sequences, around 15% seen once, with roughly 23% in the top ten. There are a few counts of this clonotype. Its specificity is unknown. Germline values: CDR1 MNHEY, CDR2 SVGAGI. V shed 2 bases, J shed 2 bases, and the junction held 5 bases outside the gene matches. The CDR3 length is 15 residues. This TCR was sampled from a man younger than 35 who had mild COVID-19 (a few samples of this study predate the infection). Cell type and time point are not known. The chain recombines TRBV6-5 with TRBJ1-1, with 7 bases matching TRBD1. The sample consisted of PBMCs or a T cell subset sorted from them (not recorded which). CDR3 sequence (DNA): TGTGCCAGCAGTTACGTGGGACAGAAAAACACTGAAGCTTTCTTT. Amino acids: CASSYVGQKNTEAFF.